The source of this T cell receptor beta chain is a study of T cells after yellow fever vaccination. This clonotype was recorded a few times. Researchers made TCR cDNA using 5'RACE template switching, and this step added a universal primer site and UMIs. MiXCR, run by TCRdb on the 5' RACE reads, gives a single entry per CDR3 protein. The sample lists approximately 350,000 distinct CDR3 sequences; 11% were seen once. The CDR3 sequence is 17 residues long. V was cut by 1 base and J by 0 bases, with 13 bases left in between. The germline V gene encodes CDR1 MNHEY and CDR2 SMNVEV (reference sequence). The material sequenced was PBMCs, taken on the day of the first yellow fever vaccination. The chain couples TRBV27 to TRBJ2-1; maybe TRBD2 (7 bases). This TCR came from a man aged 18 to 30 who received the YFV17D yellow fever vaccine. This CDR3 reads CASSLFGGPLSYNEQFF. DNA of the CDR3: TGTGCCAGCAGTTTATTCGGGGGGCCACTCTCCTACAATGAGCAGTTCTTC.